Reported below is one TCR beta chain. There is no known antigen for this receptor. Within one base of it there is no much larger clone, and no base qualities were kept. This sample was sequenced with an Illumina NovaSeq 6000. TCRalpha and TCRbeta cDNA libraries were built by 5'RACE with constant-segment primers, adding sample barcodes and unique molecular identifiers. RNA was extracted from every sample with Trizol reagent. Amplification of the libraries took two PCR steps, and the second step added a second sample barcode plus Illumina TruSeq adapters. Libraries were sequenced on an Illumina NovaSeq with 2 x 150 bp paired-end reads. The published analysis was carried out like this. With migec v1.2.7, reads were demultiplexed and then collapsed into UMI-guided consensus sequences. With mixcr v2.1.11, UMI consensuses were aligned to TRA and TRB V and J templates and assembled into clonotypes. A clonotype was counted as expanded or contracted only when both edgeR and NoisET called the clonotype significant, with the noise models trained on biological replicates. For edgeR calls, a false discovery rate-adjusted p below 0.01 and a log2 fold-change threshold of 1 were applied. As an exploratory analysis of dynamics, PCA with hierarchical clustering was applied to max-normalized trajectories of the 1000 most abundant clonotypes. Each responding clone was given a CD4 or CD8 phenotype based on the CD4+ and CD8+ repertoires, which had been sequenced separately. The public sequencing data were trimmed at Q25 with fastp and processed into clonotypes with MiXCR by TCRdb, which kept only in-frame beta chains. Each CDR3 protein gets just one entry, which takes the most common genes and DNA from the rows behind it. For this entry, the V and J calls and clone size follow TCRdb and not the study's own pipeline. For this sample the table gives hundreds of thousands of distinct CDR3 sequences, of which 20% to 25% were detected only once. Clones ranked in the top ten supply about 8.4% of the sample.

This sample is part of a study of T-cell memory formation after mild COVID-19 (TCRdb year 2021). Turning to the overall study: TCR sequence clusters from the two donors were found to be largely donor specific. T-cell clones expanding and contracting after mild COVID-19 in a couple of donors were tracked by longitudinal TCRalpha and TCRbeta repertoire sequencing. Two young, previously healthy adult volunteers made up the cohort, one male and one female. Beyond this particular receptor, the publication reports: Only two mild cases were covered by the study, and larger cohorts that include severe cases with pre-infection samples were considered necessary. Some responding clones were detected in pre-infection memory, suggesting pre-existing cross-reactive memory T cells joined the SARS-CoV-2 response. SARS-CoV-2 specificity of the second-wave clones peaking on day 37 was not confirmed. Contracting CD4+ clones appeared mostly in the CM and EM memory subsets, whereas CD8+ clones were enriched in EMRA. Clones that contracted from day 15 to 85 showed balanced CD4/CD8 phenotypes, whereas a second wave of clones that expanded from day 15 to 37 leaned towards CD4+.

From cysteine to phenylalanine, the CDR3 is 13 amino acids long. The entry retains the CDR3 DNA only, 39 bases that are in frame from base 1. The CDR1 and CDR2 encoded by the germline V gene are MGHDK and SYGVNS. The junction carries 16 bases between V and J, which are trimmed by 6 bases and 7 bases respectively. Ficoll-Paque density gradient centrifugation was used to isolate PBMCs. Sequenced material: PBMCs or a T cell subset sorted from them (not recorded which). The TCR sequence derives from an adult woman who had mild COVID-19 (a few samples of this study predate the infection). The sample titles of this study are shuffled in the database, so cell type and time point are left out; the donor was told from shared clones. The rearranged segments are TRBV25-1 and TRBJ2-7, and possibly TRBD1, on 6 matching bases. Here is the DNA: TGTGCCAGCAGAGGACAGCTTACGTCGGAGCAGTACTTC. This codes for CASRGQLTSEQYF.